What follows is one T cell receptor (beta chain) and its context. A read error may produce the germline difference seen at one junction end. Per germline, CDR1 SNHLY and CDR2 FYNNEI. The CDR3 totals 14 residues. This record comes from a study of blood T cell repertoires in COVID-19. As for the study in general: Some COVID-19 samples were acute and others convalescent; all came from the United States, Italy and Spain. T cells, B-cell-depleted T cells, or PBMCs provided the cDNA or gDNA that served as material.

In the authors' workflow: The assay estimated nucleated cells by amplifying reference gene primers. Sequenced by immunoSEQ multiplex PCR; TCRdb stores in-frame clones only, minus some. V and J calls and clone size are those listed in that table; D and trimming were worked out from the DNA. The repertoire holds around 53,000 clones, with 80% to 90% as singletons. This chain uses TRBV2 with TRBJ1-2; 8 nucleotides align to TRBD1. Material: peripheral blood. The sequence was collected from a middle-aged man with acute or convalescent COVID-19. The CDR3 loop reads CASSEVHAQGVLNF. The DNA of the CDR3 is TGTGCCAGCAGTGAAGTCCATGCACAGGGGGTTTTGAACTTC.